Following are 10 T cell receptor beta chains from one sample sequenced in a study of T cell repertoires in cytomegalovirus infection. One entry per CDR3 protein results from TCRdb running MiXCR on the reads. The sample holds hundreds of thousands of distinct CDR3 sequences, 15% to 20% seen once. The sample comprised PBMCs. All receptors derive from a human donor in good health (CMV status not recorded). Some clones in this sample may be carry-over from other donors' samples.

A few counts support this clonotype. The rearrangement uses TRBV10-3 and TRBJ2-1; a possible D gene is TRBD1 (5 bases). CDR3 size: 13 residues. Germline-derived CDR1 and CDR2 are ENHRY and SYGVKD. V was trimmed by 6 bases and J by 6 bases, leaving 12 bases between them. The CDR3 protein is CAISRQLTNEQFF. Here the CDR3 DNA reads TGTGCCATCAGCCGACAGTTGACCAATGAGCAGTTCTTC.

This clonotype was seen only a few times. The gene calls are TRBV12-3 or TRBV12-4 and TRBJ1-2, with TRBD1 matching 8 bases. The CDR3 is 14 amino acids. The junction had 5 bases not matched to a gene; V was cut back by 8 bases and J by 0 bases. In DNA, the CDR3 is TGTGCCAGCCTTGGGACAGGAACTAACTATGGCTACACCTTC. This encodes CASLGTGTNYGYTF.

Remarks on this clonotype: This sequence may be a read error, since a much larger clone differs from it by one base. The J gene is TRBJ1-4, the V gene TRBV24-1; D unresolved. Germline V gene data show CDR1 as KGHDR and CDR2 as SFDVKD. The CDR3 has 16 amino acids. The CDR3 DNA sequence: TGTGCCACCCCCGCCCGTAAGTTCTCAACTGATGAAAAACTGTTTTTT. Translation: CATPARKFSTDEKLFF.

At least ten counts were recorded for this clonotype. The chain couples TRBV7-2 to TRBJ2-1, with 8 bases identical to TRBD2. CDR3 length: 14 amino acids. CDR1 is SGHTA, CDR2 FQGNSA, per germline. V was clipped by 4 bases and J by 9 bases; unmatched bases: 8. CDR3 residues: CASSSTGTRSEQFF. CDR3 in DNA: TGTGCCAGCAGCTCAACCGGGACTAGGTCTGAGCAGTTCTTC.

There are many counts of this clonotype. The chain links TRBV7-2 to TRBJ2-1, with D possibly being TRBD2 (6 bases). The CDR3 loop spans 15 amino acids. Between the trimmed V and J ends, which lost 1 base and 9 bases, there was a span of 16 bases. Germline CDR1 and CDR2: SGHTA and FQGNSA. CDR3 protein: CASSLELAVDREQFF. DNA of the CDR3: TGTGCCAGCAGCTTAGAATTAGCGGTGGACCGTGAGCAGTTCTTC.

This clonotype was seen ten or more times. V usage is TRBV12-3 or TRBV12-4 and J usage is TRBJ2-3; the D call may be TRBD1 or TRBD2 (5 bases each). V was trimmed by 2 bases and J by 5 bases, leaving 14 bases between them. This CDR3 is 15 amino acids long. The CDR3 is CASSLLSGSGDTQYF. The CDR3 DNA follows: TGTGCCAGCAGTTTATTGTCAGGGAGTGGAGATACGCAGTATTTT.

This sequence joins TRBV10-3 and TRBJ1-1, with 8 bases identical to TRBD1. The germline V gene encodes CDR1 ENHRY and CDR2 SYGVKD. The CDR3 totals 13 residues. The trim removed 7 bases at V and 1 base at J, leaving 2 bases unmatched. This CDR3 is CAINGQGNTEAFF. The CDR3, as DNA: TGTGCCATCAACGGACAGGGGAACACTGAAGCTTTCTTT.

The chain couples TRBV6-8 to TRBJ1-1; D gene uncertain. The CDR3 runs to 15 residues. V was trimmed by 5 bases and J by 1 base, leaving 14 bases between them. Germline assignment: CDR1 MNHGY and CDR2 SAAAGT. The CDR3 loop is CASSTYRAGNTEAFF. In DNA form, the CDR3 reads TGTGCCAGCAGTACATACCGGGCTGGGAACACTGAAGCTTTCTTT.

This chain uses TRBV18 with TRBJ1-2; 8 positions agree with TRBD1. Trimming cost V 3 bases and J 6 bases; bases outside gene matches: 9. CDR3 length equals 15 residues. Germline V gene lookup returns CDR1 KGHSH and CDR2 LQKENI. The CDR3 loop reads CASSPRQGTEDGYTF. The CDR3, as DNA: TGTGCCAGCTCACCCCGACAGGGGACAGAGGATGGCTACACCTTC.

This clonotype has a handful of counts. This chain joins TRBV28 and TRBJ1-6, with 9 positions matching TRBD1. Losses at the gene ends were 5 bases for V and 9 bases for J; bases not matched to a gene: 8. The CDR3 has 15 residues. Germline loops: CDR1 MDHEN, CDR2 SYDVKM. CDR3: CASSPPGQGFSPLHF. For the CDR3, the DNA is TGTGCCAGCAGTCCACCGGGACAGGGTTTTTCACCCCTCCACTTT.